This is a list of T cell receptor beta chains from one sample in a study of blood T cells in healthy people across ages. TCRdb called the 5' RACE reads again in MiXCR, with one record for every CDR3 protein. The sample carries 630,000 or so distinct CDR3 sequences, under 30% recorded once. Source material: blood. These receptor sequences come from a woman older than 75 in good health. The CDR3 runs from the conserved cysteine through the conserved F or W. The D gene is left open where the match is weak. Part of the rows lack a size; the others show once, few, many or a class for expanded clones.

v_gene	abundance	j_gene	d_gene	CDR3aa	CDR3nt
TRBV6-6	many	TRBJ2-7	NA	CASSSTPGIEQYF	TGTGCCAGCAGTTCTACTCCAGGGATCGAGCAGTACTTC
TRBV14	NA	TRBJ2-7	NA	CASSQVSRNYEQYF	TGTGCCAGCAGCCAAGTTAGCCGGAACTACGAGCAGTACTTC
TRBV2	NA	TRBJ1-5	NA	CASRSGRISNQPQHF	TGTGCCAGCAGGTCCGGGCGGATTAGCAATCAGCCCCAGCATTTT
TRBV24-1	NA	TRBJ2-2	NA	CATSGLVPGELFF	TGTGCCACCAGTGGACTAGTGCCCGGGGAGCTGTTTTTT
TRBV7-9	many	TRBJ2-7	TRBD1	CASSFTGTGSYEQYF	TGTGCCAGCAGTTTTACCGGGACAGGTTCCTACGAGCAGTACTTC
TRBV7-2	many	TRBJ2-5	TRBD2	CASSWGGGGRLQETQYF	TGTGCCAGCAGCTGGGGCGGGGGGGGCCGGCTCCAAGAGACCCAGTACTTC
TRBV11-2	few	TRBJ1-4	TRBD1	CASSLLGQGWEKLFF	TGTGCCAGCAGCCTCCTTGGACAGGGTTGGGAAAAACTGTTTTTT
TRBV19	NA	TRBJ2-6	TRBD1	CASRDGQGLGGANVLTF	TGTGCCAGTAGGGACGGACAGGGCCTCGGGGGGGCCAACGTCCTGACTTTC
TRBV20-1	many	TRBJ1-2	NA	CSAIQGVYGYTF	TGCAGTGCAATACAGGGAGTCTATGGCTACACCTTC
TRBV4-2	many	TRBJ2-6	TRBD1	CASSQETGGLSGANVLTF	TGTGCCAGCAGCCAAGAGACAGGGGGACTCTCTGGGGCCAACGTCCTGACTTTC
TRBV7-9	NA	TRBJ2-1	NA	CASSFQEEQFF	TGTGCCAGCAGCTTCCAAGAGGAGCAGTTCTTC
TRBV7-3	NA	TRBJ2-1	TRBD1	CASSFDRGPVNEQFF	TGTGCCAGCAGTTTCGACAGGGGGCCGGTAAATGAGCAGTTCTTC
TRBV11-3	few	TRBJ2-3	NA	CASSSEAPDTQYF	TGTGCCAGCAGCTCCGAGGCACCAGATACGCAGTATTTT
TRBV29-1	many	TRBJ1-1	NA	CSVLTGLNTEAFF	TGCAGCGTTTTGACAGGATTGAACACTGAAGCTTTCTTT
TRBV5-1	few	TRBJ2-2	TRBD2	CASSLGLAGEVGELFF	TGCGCCAGCAGCTTGGGACTAGCGGGGGAAGTCGGGGAGCTGTTTTTT
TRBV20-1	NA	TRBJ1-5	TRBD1	CSAARDRGQQPQHF	TGCAGTGCTGCTCGTGACAGGGGGCAACAGCCCCAGCATTTT
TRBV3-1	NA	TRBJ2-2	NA	CASSPTRVIAGELFF	TGTGCCAGCAGCCCGACTAGGGTTATCGCCGGGGAGCTGTTTTTT
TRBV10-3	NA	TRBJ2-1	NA	CAIREGDSRETQFF	TGTGCCATCAGGGAGGGGGACAGTCGAGAGACCCAGTTCTTC
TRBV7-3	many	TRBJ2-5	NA	CASSLAGHSETQYF	TGTGCCAGCAGCTTAGCCGGGCATTCAGAGACCCAGTACTTC
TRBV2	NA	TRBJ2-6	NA	CASSEDGANVLTF	TGTGCCAGCAGTGAGGATGGGGCCAACGTCCTGACTTTC
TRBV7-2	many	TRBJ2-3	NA	CASSLLPLGAAPPRDTQYF	TGTGCCAGCAGCTTACTACCCCTCGGCGCCGCGCCACCGAGGGATACGCAGTATTTT
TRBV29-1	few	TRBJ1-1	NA	CSVEEVGAREAFF	TGCAGCGTTGAAGAGGTAGGGGCGCGGGAAGCTTTCTTT
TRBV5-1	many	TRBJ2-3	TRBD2	CASSLRGLATDTQYF	TGCGCCAGCAGCTTACGGGGACTAGCCACAGATACGCAGTATTTT
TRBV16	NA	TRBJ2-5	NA	CASSPSAQETQYF	TGTGCCAGCAGCCCGAGTGCCCAAGAGACCCAGTACTTC
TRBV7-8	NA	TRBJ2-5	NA	CASSEPVRGETQYF	TGTGCCAGCAGCGAACCCGTAAGGGGAGAGACCCAGTACTTC
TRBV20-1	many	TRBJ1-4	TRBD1	CSAKQGTNEKLFF	TGCAGTGCTAAACAGGGGACTAATGAAAAACTGTTTTTT
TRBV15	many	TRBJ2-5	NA	CATSRDQGSTQETQYF	TGTGCCACCAGCAGAGATCAGGGCAGCACTCAAGAGACCCAGTACTTC
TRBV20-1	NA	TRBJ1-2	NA	CSASLRGPNYGYTF	TGCAGTGCTAGCTTGCGGGGGCCGAACTATGGCTACACCTTC
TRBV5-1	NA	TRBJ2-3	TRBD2	CASSLRAGGSTDTQYF	TGCGCCAGCAGCTTAAGAGCGGGGGGGAGCACAGATACGCAGTATTTT
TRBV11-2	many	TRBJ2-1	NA	CASSSTYNEQFF	TGTGCCAGCAGCTCGACCTACAATGAGCAGTTCTTC
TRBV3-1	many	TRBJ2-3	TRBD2	CASSQLAGRTDTQYF	TGTGCCAGCAGCCAACTAGCGGGCCGCACAGATACGCAGTATTTT
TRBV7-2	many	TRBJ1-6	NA	CASSLQGGSSSYNSPLHF	TGTGCCAGCAGCTTGCAGGGTGGCTCCAGCTCCTATAATTCACCCCTCCACTTT
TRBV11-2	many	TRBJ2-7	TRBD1	CASSARGGQGYEQYF	TGTGCCAGCAGCGCCCGAGGGGGACAGGGCTACGAGCAGTACTTC
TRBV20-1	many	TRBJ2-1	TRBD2	CSARDALAGVNEQFF	TGCAGTGCTAGAGATGCGCTAGCGGGGGTGAATGAGCAGTTCTTC
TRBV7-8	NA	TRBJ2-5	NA	CASSLRGQSYEQYFGAGTQYF	NA
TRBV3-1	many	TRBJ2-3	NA	CASSQDTVKGGTQYF	TGTGCCAGCAGCCAAGATACCGTTAAGGGGGGCACGCAGTATTTT
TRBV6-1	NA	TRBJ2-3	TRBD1	CAGKLDRGTDTQYF	TGTGCCGGCAAACTGGACAGGGGCACAGATACGCAGTATTTT
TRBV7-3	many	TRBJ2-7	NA	CASSPVGGSSYEQYF	TGTGCCAGCAGCCCCGTAGGGGGGAGCTCCTACGAGCAGTACTTC
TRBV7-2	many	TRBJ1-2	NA	CASSSLTGDYGYTF	TGTGCCAGCAGCTCACTGACAGGAGACTATGGCTACACCTTC
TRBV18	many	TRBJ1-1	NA	CASSPDLNTEAFF	TGTGCCAGCTCACCAGATCTGAACACTGAAGCTTTCTTT
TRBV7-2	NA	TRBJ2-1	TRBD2	CASSLWGTSGTLGPQFF	TGTGCCAGCAGCTTATGGGGGACTAGCGGGACCCTTGGCCCACAGTTCTTC
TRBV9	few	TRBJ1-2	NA	CASSVDTVPDGYTF	TGTGCCAGCAGCGTAGATACAGTCCCCGATGGCTACACCTTC
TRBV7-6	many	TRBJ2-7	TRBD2	CASSLERTSGGAHYEQYF	TGTGCCAGCAGCTTAGAGAGGACTAGCGGGGGGGCCCACTACGAGCAGTACTTC
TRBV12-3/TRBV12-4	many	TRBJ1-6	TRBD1	CASSLAAGGRGSPLHF	TGTGCCAGCAGTTTAGCTGCAGGGGGTAGAGGTTCACCCCTCCACTTT
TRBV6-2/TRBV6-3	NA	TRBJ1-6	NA	CASSYGGAETYNSPLHF	TGTGCCAGCAGTTACGGAGGGGCAGAAACCTATAATTCACCCCTCCACTTT
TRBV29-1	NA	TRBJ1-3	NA	CSVEGGGRDSGNTIYF	TGCAGCGTTGAAGGAGGAGGCCGAGACTCTGGAAACACCATATATTTT